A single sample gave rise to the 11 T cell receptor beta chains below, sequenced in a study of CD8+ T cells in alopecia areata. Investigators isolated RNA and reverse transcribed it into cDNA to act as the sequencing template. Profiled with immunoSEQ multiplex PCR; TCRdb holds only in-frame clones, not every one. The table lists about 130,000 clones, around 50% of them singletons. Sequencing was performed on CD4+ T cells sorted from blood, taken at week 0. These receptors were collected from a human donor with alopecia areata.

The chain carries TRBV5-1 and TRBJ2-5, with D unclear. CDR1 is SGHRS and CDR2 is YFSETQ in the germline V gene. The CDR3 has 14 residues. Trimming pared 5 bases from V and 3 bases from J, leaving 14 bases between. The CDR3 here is CASRQLDGKETQYF. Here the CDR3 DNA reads TGCGCCAGCAGACAATTGGACGGAAAAGAGACCCAGTACTTC.

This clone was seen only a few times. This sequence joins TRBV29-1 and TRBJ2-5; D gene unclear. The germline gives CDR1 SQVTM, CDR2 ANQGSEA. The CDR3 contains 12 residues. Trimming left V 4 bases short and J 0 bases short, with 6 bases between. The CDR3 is CSVGRYQETQYF. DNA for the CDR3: TGCAGCGTTGGCAGGTACCAAGAGACCCAGTACTTC.

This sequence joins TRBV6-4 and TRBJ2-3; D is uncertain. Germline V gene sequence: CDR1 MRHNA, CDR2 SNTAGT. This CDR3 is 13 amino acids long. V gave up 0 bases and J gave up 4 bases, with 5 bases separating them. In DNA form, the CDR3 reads TGTGCCAGCAGTGACTCGGGCGCAGATACGCAGTATTTT. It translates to CASSDSGADTQYF.

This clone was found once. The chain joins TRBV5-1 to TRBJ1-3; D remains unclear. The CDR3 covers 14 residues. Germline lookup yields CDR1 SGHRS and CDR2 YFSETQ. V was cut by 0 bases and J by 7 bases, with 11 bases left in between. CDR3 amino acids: CASSLVEGGNTIYF. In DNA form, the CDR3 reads TGCGCCAGCAGCTTGGTTGAGGGTGGTAACACCATATATTTT.

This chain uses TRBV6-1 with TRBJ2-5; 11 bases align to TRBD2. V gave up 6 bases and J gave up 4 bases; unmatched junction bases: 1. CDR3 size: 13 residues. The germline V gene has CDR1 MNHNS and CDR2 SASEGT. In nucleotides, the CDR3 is TGTGCCAGCAGCGGACTAGCGGGAGAGACCCAGTACTTC. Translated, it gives CASSGLAGETQYF.

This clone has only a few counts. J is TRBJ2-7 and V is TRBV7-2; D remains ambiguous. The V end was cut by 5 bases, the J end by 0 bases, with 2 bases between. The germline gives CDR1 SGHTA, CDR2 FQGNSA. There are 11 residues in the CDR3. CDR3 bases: TGTGCCAGCAGCCCCTCCTACGAGCAGTACTTC. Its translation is CASSPSYEQYF. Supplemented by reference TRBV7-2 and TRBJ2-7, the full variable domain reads GAGVSQSPSNKVTEKGKDVELRCDPISGHTALYWYRQSLGQGLEFLIYFQGNSAPDKSGLPSDRFSAERTGGSVSTLTIQRTQQEDSAVYLCASSPSYEQYFGPGTRLTVT.

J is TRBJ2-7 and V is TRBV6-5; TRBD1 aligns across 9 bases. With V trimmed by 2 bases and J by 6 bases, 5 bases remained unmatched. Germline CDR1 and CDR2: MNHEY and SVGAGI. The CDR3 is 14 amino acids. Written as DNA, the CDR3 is TGTGCCAGCAGTTACGCGACAGGGGGGACCGAGCAGTACTTC. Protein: CASSYATGGTEQYF.

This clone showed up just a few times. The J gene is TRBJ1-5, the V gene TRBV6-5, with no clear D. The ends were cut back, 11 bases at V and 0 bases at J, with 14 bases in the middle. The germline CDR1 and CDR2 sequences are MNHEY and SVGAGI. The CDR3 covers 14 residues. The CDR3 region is CARPSEYSNQPQHF. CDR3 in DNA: TGTGCCCGGCCTAGTGAATATAGCAATCAGCCCCAGCATTTT.

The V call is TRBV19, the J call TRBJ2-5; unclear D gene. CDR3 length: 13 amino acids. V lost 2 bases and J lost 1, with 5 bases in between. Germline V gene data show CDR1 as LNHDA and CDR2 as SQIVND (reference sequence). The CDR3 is CASSIILQETQYF. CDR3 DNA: TGTGCCAGTAGTATAATACTCCAAGAGACCCAGTACTTC.

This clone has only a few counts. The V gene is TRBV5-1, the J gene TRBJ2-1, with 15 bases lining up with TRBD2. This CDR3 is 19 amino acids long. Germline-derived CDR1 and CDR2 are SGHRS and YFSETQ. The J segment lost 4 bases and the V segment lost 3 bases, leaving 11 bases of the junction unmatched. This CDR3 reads CASSWPRTSGRATYNEQFF. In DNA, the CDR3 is TGCGCCAGCAGCTGGCCCCGGACTAGCGGGAGGGCCACGTACAATGAGCAGTTCTTC.

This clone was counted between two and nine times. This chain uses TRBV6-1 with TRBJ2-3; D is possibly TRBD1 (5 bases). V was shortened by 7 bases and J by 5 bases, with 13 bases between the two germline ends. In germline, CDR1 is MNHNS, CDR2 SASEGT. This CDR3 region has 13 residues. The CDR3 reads CASTLGVEDTQYF. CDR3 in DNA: TGTGCCAGCACCCTAGGGGTAGAAGATACGCAGTATTTT.